This T cell receptor (beta chain) emerged from a study of TIL therapy for anti-PD-1-resistant metastatic lung cancer. Whole-study context: A few tumors were EGFR-mutant and two were ALK-rearranged.

The time point: pre-treatment sample, taken before nivolumab and TIL therapy. General observations from the study: TIL clonotype persistence in blood showed no apparent association with response.

This CDR3 comprises 15 residues. The ends were cut back, 6 bases at V and 3 bases at J, with 12 bases in the middle. Germline V gene lookup returns CDR1 MNHEY and CDR2 SMNVEV (reference sequence). The libraries were made with immunoSEQ v3. Sequencing depth was 2 million to 2.5 million read pairs for survey level, roughly 5-6 million for deep. The method was immunoSEQ multiplex PCR; TCRdb's version includes in-frame clones alone and lacks a portion of them. This sample yields just under 60,000 clones, of which under 75% are seen a single time; 6% to 8.5% belongs to the top ten. About this clone: The target antigen is unknown.

This chain uses TRBV27 with TRBJ1-6; D possibly corresponds to TRBD1 (5 bases). The sequence derives from a person between 25 and 79 years old with non-small cell lung cancer. The sequencing here drew on blood, taken at baseline. The DNA for the CDR3 is TGTGCCAGCAGCCGCAGGGTCCACTATAATTCACCCCTCCACTTT. It yields the protein CASSRRVHYNSPLHF.